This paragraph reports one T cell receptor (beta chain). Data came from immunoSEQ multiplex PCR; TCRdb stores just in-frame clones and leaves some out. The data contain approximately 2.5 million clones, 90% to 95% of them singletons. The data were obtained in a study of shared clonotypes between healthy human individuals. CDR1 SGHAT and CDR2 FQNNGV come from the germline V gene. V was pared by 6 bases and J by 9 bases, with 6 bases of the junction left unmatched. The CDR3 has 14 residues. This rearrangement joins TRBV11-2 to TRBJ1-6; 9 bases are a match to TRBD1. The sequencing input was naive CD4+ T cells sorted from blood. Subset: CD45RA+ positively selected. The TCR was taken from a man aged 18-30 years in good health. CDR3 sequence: CASSQQGAGSPLHF. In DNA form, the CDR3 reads TGTGCCAGCAGTCAACAGGGGGCTGGTTCACCCCTCCACTTT.